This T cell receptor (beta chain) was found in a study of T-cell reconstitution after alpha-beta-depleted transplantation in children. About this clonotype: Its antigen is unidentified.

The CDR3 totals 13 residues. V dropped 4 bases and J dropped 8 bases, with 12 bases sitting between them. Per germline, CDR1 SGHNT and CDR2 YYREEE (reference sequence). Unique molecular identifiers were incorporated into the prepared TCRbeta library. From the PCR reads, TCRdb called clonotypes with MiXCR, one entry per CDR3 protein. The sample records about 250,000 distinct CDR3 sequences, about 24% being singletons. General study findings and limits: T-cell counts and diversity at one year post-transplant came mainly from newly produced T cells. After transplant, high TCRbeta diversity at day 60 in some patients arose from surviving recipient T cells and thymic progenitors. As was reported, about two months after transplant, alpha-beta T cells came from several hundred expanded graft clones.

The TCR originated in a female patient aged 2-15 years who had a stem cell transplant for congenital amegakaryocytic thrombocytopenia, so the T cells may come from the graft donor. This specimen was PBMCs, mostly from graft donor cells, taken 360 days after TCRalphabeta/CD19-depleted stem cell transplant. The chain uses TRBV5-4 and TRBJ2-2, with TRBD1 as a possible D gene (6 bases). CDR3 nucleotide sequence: TGTGCCAGCAGCCTAGACAGGCCGGGGGAGCTGTTTTTT. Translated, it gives CASSLDRPGELFF.